These T cell receptor beta chains were read from a single sample in a study of shared clonotypes between healthy human individuals. Only in-frame clones appear in the TCRdb table, and some are missing; sequencing was by immunoSEQ multiplex PCR. Of about a million clones in the sample, 70% to 80% were seen once. The sample was memory CD4+ T cells from PBMCs. The receptor source for this set is a man younger than 35 in good health. Some clones in this sample may be carry-over from other donors' samples. Each CDR3 is given with its conserved first and last residue. D genes are given only for firm matches. Clone size is not always given. Where it is, it says once, few, many or a class for expanded clones.

CDR3aa: CASSSNRVQETQYF; CDR3nt: TGTGCCAGCAGTTCCAACAGGGTTCAAGAGACCCAGTACTTC; abundance: -; j_gene: TRBJ2-5; d_gene: -; v_gene: TRBV28
CDR3aa: CASSPRFASVSPNNEQFF; CDR3nt: TGTGCCAGCAGTCCCCGTTTTGCTAGCGTCAGCCCCAACAATGAGCAGTTCTTC; abundance: -; j_gene: TRBJ2-1; d_gene: -; v_gene: TRBV27
CDR3aa: CASSSQWYGANVLTF; CDR3nt: TGTGCCAGCAGTTCCCAGTGGTACGGGGCCAACGTCCTGACTTTC; abundance: -; j_gene: TRBJ2-6; d_gene: -; v_gene: TRBV27
CDR3aa: CASEREGSSYEQYF; CDR3nt: TGTGCCAGTGAGCGGGAGGGCAGCTCCTACGAGCAGTACTTC; abundance: -; j_gene: TRBJ2-7; d_gene: TRBD2; v_gene: TRBV28
CDR3aa: CASSLIGGAGNTIYF; CDR3nt: TGCGCCAGCAGCTTGATCGGGGGCGCGGGAAACACCATATATTTT; abundance: -; j_gene: TRBJ1-3; d_gene: -; v_gene: TRBV5-1
CDR3aa: CASSQARSSYEQYF; CDR3nt: TGTGCCAGCAGCCAAGCGCGATCCTCCTACGAGCAGTACTTC; abundance: -; j_gene: TRBJ2-7; d_gene: -; v_gene: TRBV4-2
CDR3aa: CASSVGQGVGTEAFF; CDR3nt: TGTGCCAGCAGTGTGGGGCAGGGGGTCGGCACTGAAGCTTTCTTT; abundance: -; j_gene: TRBJ1-1; d_gene: TRBD1; v_gene: TRBV2
CDR3aa: CASSVSLAGTYEQYF; CDR3nt: TGTGCCAGCAGCGTGAGTCTAGCGGGCACCTACGAGCAGTACTTC; abundance: once; j_gene: TRBJ2-7; d_gene: TRBD2; v_gene: TRBV9
CDR3aa: CASSLVPGQPQHF; CDR3nt: TGTGCCAGCAGCTTAGTTCCCGGGCAGCCCCAGCATTTT; abundance: -; j_gene: TRBJ1-5; d_gene: -; v_gene: TRBV7-9
CDR3aa: CSAQAASGEKLFF; CDR3nt: TGCAGCGCTCAGGCCGCGAGTGGTGAAAAACTGTTTTTT; abundance: -; j_gene: TRBJ1-4; d_gene: -; v_gene: TRBV29-1
CDR3aa: CASSRGGTTNEQFF; CDR3nt: TGCGCCAGCAGCCGCGGGGGGACAACTAATGAGCAGTTCTTC; abundance: -; j_gene: TRBJ2-1; d_gene: TRBD2; v_gene: TRBV5-1
CDR3aa: CACQRDGYSNQPQHF; CDR3nt: TGTGCCTGTCAGCGGGATGGCTATAGCAATCAGCCCCAGCATTTT; abundance: -; j_gene: TRBJ1-5; d_gene: -; v_gene: TRBV30
CDR3aa: CATSSGQGGEQYF; CDR3nt: TGTGCCACCAGCAGTGGACAGGGGGGCGAGCAGTACTTC; abundance: -; j_gene: TRBJ2-7; d_gene: TRBD1; v_gene: TRBV15
CDR3aa: CASSQGGAGDTEAFF; CDR3nt: TGCGCCAGCAGTCAAGGGGGGGCTGGCGACACTGAAGCTTTCTTT; abundance: many; j_gene: TRBJ1-1; d_gene: -; v_gene: TRBV23-1
CDR3aa: CASSFLTGYGTGELFF; CDR3nt: TGTGCCAGCAGTTTTCTAACAGGGTACGGCACCGGGGAGCTGTTTTTT; abundance: -; j_gene: TRBJ2-2; d_gene: -; v_gene: TRBV27
CDR3aa: CASSQGTYQPQHF; CDR3nt: TGTGCCAGCAGCCAAGGGACGTATCAGCCCCAGCATTTT; abundance: -; j_gene: TRBJ1-5; d_gene: -; v_gene: TRBV14
CDR3aa: CASITGLAPIYEQYF; CDR3nt: TGTGCCAGTATTACGGGACTAGCGCCCATCTACGAGCAGTACTTC; abundance: once; j_gene: TRBJ2-7; d_gene: -; v_gene: TRBV21-1
CDR3aa: CSVQAGGYEQYF; CDR3nt: TGCAGCGTTCAAGCGGGAGGCTACGAGCAGTACTTC; abundance: few; j_gene: TRBJ2-7; d_gene: TRBD2; v_gene: TRBV29-1
CDR3aa: CASTQQGAVGNEQFF; CDR3nt: TGCGCCAGCACTCAACAGGGGGCGGTCGGCAATGAGCAGTTCTTC; abundance: many; j_gene: TRBJ2-1; d_gene: TRBD1; v_gene: TRBV5-1
CDR3aa: CASLQGETQYF; CDR3nt: TGTGCCAGCCTTCAAGGGGAGACCCAGTACTTC; abundance: many; j_gene: TRBJ2-5; d_gene: -; v_gene: TRBV14
CDR3aa: CATTLTRVHTEAFF; CDR3nt: TGTGCCACCACGCTCACCAGGGTGCACACTGAAGCTTTCTTT; abundance: -; j_gene: TRBJ1-1; d_gene: -; v_gene: TRBV15
CDR3aa: CASSLTPTPGELFF; CDR3nt: TGCGCCAGCAGCTTGACACCGACCCCCGGGGAGCTGTTTTTT; abundance: -; j_gene: TRBJ2-2; d_gene: -; v_gene: TRBV5-1
CDR3aa: CASSLSVEYEQYF; CDR3nt: TGCGCCAGCAGCTTGTCTGTCGAATACGAGCAGTACTTC; abundance: -; j_gene: TRBJ2-7; d_gene: -; v_gene: TRBV5-1
CDR3aa: CASSLLAGGVGELFF; CDR3nt: TGTGCCAGCAGCTTACTAGCGGGAGGGGTCGGGGAGCTGTTTTTT; abundance: -; j_gene: TRBJ2-2; d_gene: TRBD2; v_gene: TRBV7-6
CDR3aa: CASSGPRAGNQPQHF; CDR3nt: TGTGCCAGCAGTGGTCCCAGGGCGGGCAATCAGCCCCAGCATTTT; abundance: -; j_gene: TRBJ1-5; d_gene: -; v_gene: TRBV6-6
CDR3aa: CASSLRTNTGELFF; CDR3nt: TGTGCCAGCAGCTTGAGGACGAACACCGGGGAGCTGTTTTTT; abundance: -; j_gene: TRBJ2-2; d_gene: -; v_gene: TRBV5-4
CDR3aa: CASTRSEDTQYF; CDR3nt: TGTGCCAGCACCCGAAGTGAAGATACGCAGTATTTT; abundance: -; j_gene: TRBJ2-3; d_gene: -; v_gene: TRBV6-1
CDR3aa: CAWSRGPGQPQHF; CDR3nt: TGTGCCTGGAGTCGAGGGCCTGGTCAGCCCCAGCATTTT; abundance: -; j_gene: TRBJ1-5; d_gene: -; v_gene: TRBV30
CDR3aa: CASSIPGTGQPQHF; CDR3nt: TGTGCCAGTAGTATCCCTGGGACAGGGCAGCCCCAGCATTTT; abundance: -; j_gene: TRBJ1-5; d_gene: TRBD1; v_gene: TRBV19
CDR3aa: CASSSKRAHSLGKETQYF; CDR3nt: TGTGCCAGCAGTTCCAAGCGGGCACACTCCCTGGGGAAAGAGACCCAGTACTTC; abundance: -; j_gene: TRBJ2-5; d_gene: -; v_gene: TRBV28
CDR3aa: CASSIRLAGEDTQYF; CDR3nt: TGTGCCAGCAGTATCCGGCTAGCGGGAGAAGATACGCAGTATTTT; abundance: -; j_gene: TRBJ2-3; d_gene: TRBD2; v_gene: TRBV2
CDR3aa: CASSPERGQGGGYTF; CDR3nt: TGTGCCAGCAGCCCCGAAAGGGGACAGGGAGGAGGCTACACCTTC; abundance: once; j_gene: TRBJ1-2; d_gene: TRBD1; v_gene: TRBV13
CDR3aa: CASNRGGRNYEQYF; CDR3nt: TGCGCCAGCAACCGGGGGGGACGGAATTACGAGCAGTACTTC; abundance: -; j_gene: TRBJ2-7; d_gene: TRBD2; v_gene: TRBV5-1
CDR3aa: CASSFGGTSSKETQYF; CDR3nt: TGTGCCAGCAGTTTCGGGGGGACTAGCTCGAAGGAGACCCAGTACTTC; abundance: -; j_gene: TRBJ2-5; d_gene: TRBD2; v_gene: TRBV28
CDR3aa: CASSPRDYTNTGELFF; CDR3nt: TGTGCCAGCAGCCCTCGGGACTATACGAACACCGGGGAGCTGTTTTTT; abundance: -; j_gene: TRBJ2-2; d_gene: TRBD2; v_gene: TRBV7-8
CDR3aa: CASSQDGAGGNNEQFF; CDR3nt: TGCGCCAGCAGCCAAGACGGCGCGGGAGGTAACAATGAGCAGTTCTTC; abundance: -; j_gene: TRBJ2-1; d_gene: TRBD2; v_gene: TRBV4-3
CDR3aa: CASSLGGETYEQYF; CDR3nt: TGTGCCAGCAGCTTAGGAGGGGAGACCTACGAGCAGTACTTC; abundance: -; j_gene: TRBJ2-7; d_gene: -; v_gene: TRBV11-2
CDR3aa: CASSPPRTAFYNEQFF; CDR3nt: TGTGCCAGCAGCCCACCAAGGACAGCTTTTTACAATGAGCAGTTCTTC; abundance: -; j_gene: TRBJ2-1; d_gene: -; v_gene: TRBV7-9
CDR3aa: CASSLIQGGNYGYTF; CDR3nt: TGTGCCAGCAGCTTGATACAGGGGGGCAACTATGGCTACACCTTC; abundance: few; j_gene: TRBJ1-2; d_gene: TRBD1; v_gene: TRBV11-2
CDR3aa: CASSFLSSGLYEQYF; CDR3nt: TGTGCCAGCAGCTTCCTCTCTAGCGGGTTGTACGAGCAGTACTTC; abundance: few; j_gene: TRBJ2-7; d_gene: TRBD2; v_gene: TRBV11-2
CDR3aa: CASSILFRNEQFF; CDR3nt: TGTGCCAGTAGTATCTTGTTCCGGAATGAGCAGTTCTTC; abundance: once; j_gene: TRBJ2-1; d_gene: -; v_gene: TRBV19
CDR3aa: CASSLTTGTDTQYF; CDR3nt: TGTGCCAGCAGCTTAACAACGGGGACAGATACGCAGTATTTT; abundance: -; j_gene: TRBJ2-3; d_gene: -; v_gene: TRBV7-9
CDR3aa: CASSVTSGGSGELFF; CDR3nt: TGTGCCAGCAGCGTCACTAGCGGAGGGTCCGGGGAGCTGTTTTTT; abundance: few; j_gene: TRBJ2-2; d_gene: TRBD2; v_gene: TRBV9